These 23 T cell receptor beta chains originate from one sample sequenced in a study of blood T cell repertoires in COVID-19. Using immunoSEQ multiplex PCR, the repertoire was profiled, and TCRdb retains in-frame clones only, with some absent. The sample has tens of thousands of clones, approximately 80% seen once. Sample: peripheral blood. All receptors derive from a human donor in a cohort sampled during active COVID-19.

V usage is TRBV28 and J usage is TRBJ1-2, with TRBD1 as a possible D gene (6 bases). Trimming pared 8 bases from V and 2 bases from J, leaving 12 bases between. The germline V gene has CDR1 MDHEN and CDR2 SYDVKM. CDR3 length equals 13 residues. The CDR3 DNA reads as TGTGCCAGCCGGGACATCGGGAACTATGGCTACACCTTC. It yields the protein CASRDIGNYGYTF.

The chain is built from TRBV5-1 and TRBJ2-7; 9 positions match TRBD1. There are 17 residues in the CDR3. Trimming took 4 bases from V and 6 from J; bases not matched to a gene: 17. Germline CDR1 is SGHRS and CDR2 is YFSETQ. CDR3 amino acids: CASSPQGQGGLSSEQYF. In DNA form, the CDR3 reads TGCGCCAGCAGCCCACAGGGACAGGGAGGACTCAGCTCCGAGCAGTACTTC.

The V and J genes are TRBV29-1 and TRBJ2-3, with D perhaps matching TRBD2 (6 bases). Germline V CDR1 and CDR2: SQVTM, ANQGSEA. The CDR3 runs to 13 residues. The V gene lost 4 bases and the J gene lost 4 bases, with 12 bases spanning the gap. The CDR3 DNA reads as TGCAGCGTTGGGGAGGTTCGGGCAGATACGCAGTATTTT. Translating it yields CSVGEVRADTQYF.

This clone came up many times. The CDR3 sequence is CASTETSGNNNEQFF. The CDR3 bases are TGTGCCAGTACGGAGACTAGCGGGAATAACAATGAGCAGTTCTTC. This rearrangement joins TRBV19 to TRBJ2-1; 11 positions agree with TRBD2. CDR3 length equals 15 residues. Germline CDR1 LNHDA, CDR2 SQIVND (reference sequence). With V trimmed by 7 bases and J by 5 bases, 7 bases remained unmatched.

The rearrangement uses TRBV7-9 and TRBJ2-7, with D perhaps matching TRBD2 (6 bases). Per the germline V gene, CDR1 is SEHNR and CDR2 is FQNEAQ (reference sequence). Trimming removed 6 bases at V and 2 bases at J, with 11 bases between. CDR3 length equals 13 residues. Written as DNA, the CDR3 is TGTGCCAGCAGACCGGGAGAGGCCTACGAGCAGTACTTC. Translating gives CASRPGEAYEQYF. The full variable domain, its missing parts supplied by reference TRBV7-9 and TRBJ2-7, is DTGVSQNPRHKITKRGQNVTFRCDPISEHNRLYWYRQTLGQGPEFLTYFQNEAQLEKSRLLSDRFSAERPKGSFSTLEIQRTEQGDSAMYLCASRPGEAYEQYFGPGTRLTVT.

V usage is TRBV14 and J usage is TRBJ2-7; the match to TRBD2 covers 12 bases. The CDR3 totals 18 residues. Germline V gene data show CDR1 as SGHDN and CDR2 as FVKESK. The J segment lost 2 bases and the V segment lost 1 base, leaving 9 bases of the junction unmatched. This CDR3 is CASSQGGRLAGEAYEQYF. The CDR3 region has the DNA TGTGCCAGCAGCCAAGGGGGAAGACTAGCGGGAGAGGCCTACGAGCAGTACTTC.

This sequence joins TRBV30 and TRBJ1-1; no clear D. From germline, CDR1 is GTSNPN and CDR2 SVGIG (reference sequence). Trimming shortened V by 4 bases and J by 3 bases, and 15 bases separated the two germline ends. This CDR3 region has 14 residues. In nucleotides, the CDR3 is TGTGCCTGGACTCAGGTTTCGGGATACACTGAAGCTTTCTTT. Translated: CAWTQVSGYTEAFF.

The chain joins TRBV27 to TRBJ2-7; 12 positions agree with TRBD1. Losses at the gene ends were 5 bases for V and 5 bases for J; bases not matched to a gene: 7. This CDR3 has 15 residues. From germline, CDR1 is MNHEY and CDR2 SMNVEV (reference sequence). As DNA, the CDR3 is TGTGCCAGCAGTCCCCCCGGGACAGGGGGCCACGAGCAGTACTTC. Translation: CASSPPGTGGHEQYF.

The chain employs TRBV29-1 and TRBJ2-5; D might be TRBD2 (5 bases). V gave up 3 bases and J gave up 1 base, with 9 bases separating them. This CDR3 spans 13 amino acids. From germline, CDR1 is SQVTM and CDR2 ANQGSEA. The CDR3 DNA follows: TGCAGCGTTGACGCGGGCTTCCAAGAGACCCAGTACTTC. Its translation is CSVDAGFQETQYF.

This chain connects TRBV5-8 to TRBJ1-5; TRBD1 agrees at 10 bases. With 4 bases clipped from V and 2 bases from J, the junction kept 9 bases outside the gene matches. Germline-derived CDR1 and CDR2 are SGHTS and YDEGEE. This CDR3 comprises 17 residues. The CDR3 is CASSHWVGTGGNQPQHF. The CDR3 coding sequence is TGTGCCAGCAGCCATTGGGTCGGGACAGGGGGCAATCAGCCCCAGCATTTT. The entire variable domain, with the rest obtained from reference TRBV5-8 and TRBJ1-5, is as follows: EAGVTQSPTHLIKTRGQQATLRCSPISGHTSVYWYQQALGLGLQFLLWYDEGEERNRGNFPPRFSGRQFPNYSSELNVNALELEDSALYLCASSHWVGTGGNQPQHFGDGTRLSIL.

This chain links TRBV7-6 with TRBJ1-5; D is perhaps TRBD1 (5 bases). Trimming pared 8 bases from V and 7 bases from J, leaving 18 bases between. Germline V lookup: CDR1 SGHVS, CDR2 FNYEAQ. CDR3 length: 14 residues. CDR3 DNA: TGTGCCAGCGCCCGCGAGTTGGGGCGCCAGCCCCAGCATTTT. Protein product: CASARELGRQPQHF.

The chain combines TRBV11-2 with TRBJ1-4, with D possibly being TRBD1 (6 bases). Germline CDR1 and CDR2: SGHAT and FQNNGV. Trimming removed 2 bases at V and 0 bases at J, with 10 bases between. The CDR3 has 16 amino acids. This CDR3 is CASSLRQAATNEKLFF. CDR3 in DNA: TGTGCCAGCAGCTTAAGACAGGCCGCAACTAATGAAAAACTGTTTTTT.

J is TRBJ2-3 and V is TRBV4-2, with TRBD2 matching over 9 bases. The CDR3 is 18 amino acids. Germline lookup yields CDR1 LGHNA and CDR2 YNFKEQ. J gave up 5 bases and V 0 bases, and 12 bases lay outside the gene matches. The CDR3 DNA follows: TGTGCCAGCAGCCAAGAGGGCACGGGACTAGCAATCTTAGATACGCAGTATTTT. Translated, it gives CASSQEGTGLAILDTQYF.

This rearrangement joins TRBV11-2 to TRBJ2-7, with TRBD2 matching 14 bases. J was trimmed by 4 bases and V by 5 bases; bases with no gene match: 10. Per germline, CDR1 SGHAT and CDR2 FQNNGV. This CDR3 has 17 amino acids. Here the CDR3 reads CASSLKTSGRAYYEQYF. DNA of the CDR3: TGTGCCAGCAGCCTAAAGACTAGCGGGAGGGCCTATTACGAGCAGTACTTC. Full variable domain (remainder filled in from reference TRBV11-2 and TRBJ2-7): EAGVAQSPRYKIIEKRQSVAFWCNPISGHATLYWYQQILGQGPKLLIQFQNNGVVDDSQLPKDRFSAERLKGVDSTLKIQPAKLEDSAVYLCASSLKTSGRAYYEQYFGPGTRLTVT.

CDR3 nucleotide sequence: TGTGCCACCAGCAGAGATCGGGTTCAGTCTGGGGCCAACGTCCTGACTTTC. Its translation: CATSRDRVQSGANVLTF. The chain carries TRBV15 and TRBJ2-6; no definite D call. The germline V gene encodes CDR1 LNHNV and CDR2 YYDKDF (reference sequence). V was pared by 0 bases and J by 1 base, with 10 bases between. The CDR3 consists of 17 residues.

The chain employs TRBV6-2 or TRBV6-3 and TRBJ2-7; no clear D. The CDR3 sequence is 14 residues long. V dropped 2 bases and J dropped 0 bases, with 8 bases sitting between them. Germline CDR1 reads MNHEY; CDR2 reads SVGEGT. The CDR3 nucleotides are TGTGCCAGCAGTTACAGTAGTCCCTCCTACGAGCAGTACTTC. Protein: CASSYSSPSYEQYF.

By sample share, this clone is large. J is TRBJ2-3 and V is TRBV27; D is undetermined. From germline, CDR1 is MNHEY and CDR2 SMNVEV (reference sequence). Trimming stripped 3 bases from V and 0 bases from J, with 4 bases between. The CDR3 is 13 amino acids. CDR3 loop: CASSFGSTDTQYF. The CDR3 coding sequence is TGTGCCAGCAGTTTCGGGAGCACAGATACGCAGTATTTT.

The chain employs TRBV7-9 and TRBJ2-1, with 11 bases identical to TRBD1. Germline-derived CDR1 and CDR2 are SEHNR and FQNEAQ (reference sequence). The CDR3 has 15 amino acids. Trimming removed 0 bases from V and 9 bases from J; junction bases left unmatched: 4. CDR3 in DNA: TGTGCCAGCAGCTTAGCTGGACAGGGGGCCCTTGAGCAGTTCTTC. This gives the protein CASSLAGQGALEQFF. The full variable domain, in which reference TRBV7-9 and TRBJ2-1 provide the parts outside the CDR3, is DTGVSQNPRHKITKRGQNVTFRCDPISEHNRLYWYRQTLGQGPEFLTYFQNEAQLEKSRLLSDRFSAERPKGSFSTLEIQRTEQGDSAMYLCASSLAGQGALEQFFGPGTRLTVL.

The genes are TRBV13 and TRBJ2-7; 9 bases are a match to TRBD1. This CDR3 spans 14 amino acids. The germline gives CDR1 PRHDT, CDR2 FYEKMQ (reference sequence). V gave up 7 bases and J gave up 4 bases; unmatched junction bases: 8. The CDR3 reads CASNPGQGIYEQYF. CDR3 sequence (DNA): TGTGCCAGCAACCCGGGACAGGGTATTTACGAGCAGTACTTC.

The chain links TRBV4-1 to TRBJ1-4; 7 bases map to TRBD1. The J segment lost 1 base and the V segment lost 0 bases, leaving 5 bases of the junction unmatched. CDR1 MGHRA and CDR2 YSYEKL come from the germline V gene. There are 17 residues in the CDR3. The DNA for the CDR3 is TGCGCCAGCAGCCAAGACGACAGGGATGGAACTAATGAAAAACTGTTTTTT. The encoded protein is CASSQDDRDGTNEKLFF.

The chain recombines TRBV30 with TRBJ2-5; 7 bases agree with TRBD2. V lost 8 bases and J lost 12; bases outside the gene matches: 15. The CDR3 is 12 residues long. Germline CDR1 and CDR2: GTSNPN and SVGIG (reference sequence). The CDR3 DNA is TGTGCCGGCGGTACGCGGGCGGGAGAGGAGTACTTC. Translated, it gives CAGGTRAGEEYF.

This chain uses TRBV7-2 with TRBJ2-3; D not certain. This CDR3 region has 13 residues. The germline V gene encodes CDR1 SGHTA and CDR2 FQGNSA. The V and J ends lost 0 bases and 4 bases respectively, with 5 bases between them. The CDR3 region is CASSLAASDTQYF. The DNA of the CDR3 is TGTGCCAGCAGCTTAGCGGCTTCAGATACGCAGTATTTT.

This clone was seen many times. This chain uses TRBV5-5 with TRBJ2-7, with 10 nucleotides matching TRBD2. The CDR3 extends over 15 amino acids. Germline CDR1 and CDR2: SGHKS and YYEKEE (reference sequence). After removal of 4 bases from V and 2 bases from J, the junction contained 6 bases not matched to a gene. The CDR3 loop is CASSGGTSAAYEQYF. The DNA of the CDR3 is TGTGCCAGCAGCGGGGGGACTAGCGCAGCCTACGAGCAGTACTTC. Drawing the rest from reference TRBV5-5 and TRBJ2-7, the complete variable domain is DAGVTQSPTHLIKTRGQQVTLRCSPISGHKSVSWYQQVLGQGPQFIFQYYEKEERGRGNFPDRFSARQFPNYSSELNVNALLLGDSALYLCASSGGTSAAYEQYFGPGTRLTVT.